The 22 T cell receptor beta chains given below trace back to one sample, sequenced in a study of T cell responses to AZD1222 COVID-19 vaccine. Clones were sequenced by immunoSEQ multiplex PCR, and TCRdb holds only the in-frame ones, with some missing. The data show roughly 120,000 clones, with 80% to 90% seen just once and about 17% held by the top ten. The sequencing here drew on peripheral blood, taken on day 0 of MenACWY control vaccination. Receptors were obtained from an adult in good health.

The V gene is TRBV5-4, the J gene TRBJ2-7; TRBD2 is a possible D gene (6 bases). Trimming stripped 0 bases from V and 4 bases from J, with 17 bases between. This CDR3 is built from 16 residues. Germline assignment: CDR1 SGHNT and CDR2 YYREEE (reference sequence). The CDR3 is CASSLGAGRRAYEQYF. The CDR3 DNA reads TGTGCCAGCAGCTTGGGTGCGGGACGGCGGGCTTACGAGCAGTACTTC.

This rearrangement joins TRBV19 to TRBJ1-1; D gene ambiguous. V was trimmed by 3 bases and J by 6 bases, leaving 5 bases between them. CDR3 size: 11 residues. The germline gives CDR1 LNHDA, CDR2 SQIVND (reference sequence). Here the CDR3 reads CASSIAAEAFF. DNA for the CDR3: TGTGCCAGTAGTATTGCAGCTGAAGCTTTCTTT.

The chain employs TRBV1 and TRBJ1-4; the D segment call TRBD1 is taken from the table without a DNA check. TRBV1 corresponds to a pseudogene. There are 18 residues in the CDR3. CDR3 sequence (DNA): TGCACCAGCAGCCCGCCTCTGGACAGGGATGGGCCTAATGAAAAACTGTTTTTT. Translating gives CTSSPPLDRDGPNEKLFF.

The table lists this clone with a few counts. V usage is TRBV10-3 and J usage is TRBJ1-2, with TRBD1 matching 10 bases. Germline trimming cut 2 bases from V and 8 bases from J; bases unmatched to any gene: 8. The CDR3 loop spans 15 amino acids. Looked up from germline, CDR1 is ENHRY and CDR2 is SYGVKD. The CDR3, as DNA: TGTGCCATCAGTGAGCCGGGACAGGGGCAGGAGGGCTACACCTTC. Amino acids: CAISEPGQGQEGYTF.

The rearrangement joins TRBV10-1 to TRBJ1-2; D unresolved. V lost 4 bases and J lost 8, with 14 bases in between. This CDR3 spans 13 amino acids. Per the germline V gene, CDR1 is WNHNN and CDR2 is SYGVQD (reference sequence). Here the CDR3 reads CASSVSLTGGYTF. In nucleotides, the CDR3 is TGCGCCAGCAGTGTTAGTTTAACGGGGGGCTACACCTTC.

The rearrangement links TRBV24-1 to TRBJ1-2, with D maybe TRBD1 (6 bases). The CDR3 covers 15 residues. V was cut by 4 bases and J by 8 bases, with 19 bases left in between. The germline V gene has CDR1 KGHDR and CDR2 SFDVKD. CDR3 residues: CATSDRPGETRGYTF. The CDR3 DNA reads as TGTGCCACCAGTGACCGACCAGGGGAAACTCGGGGCTACACCTTC.

This rearrangement joins TRBV28 to TRBJ1-6, with D possibly being TRBD1 (5 bases). Germline V CDR1 and CDR2: MDHEN, SYDVKM. This CDR3 contains 14 residues. V was clipped by 1 base and J by 11 bases, with 12 bases between them. The CDR3, as DNA: TGTGCCAGCAGTTTATCATCCCCGGGGCCACCCCTCCACTTT. This encodes CASSLSSPGPPLHF.

This clone was found once. The gene calls are TRBV5-1 and TRBJ2-7; 8 nucleotides match TRBD1. The CDR3 spans 14 residues. With 4 bases clipped from V and 4 bases from J, the junction kept 7 bases outside the gene matches. Per germline, CDR1 SGHRS and CDR2 YFSETQ. The CDR3 here is CASSRTGKDYEQYF. CDR3 nucleotides: TGCGCCAGCAGCCGGACAGGGAAAGATTACGAGCAGTACTTC.

The chain is built from TRBV6-5 and TRBJ2-7; TRBD1 might be the D (5 bases). This CDR3 contains 15 residues. The V and J ends lost 2 bases and 2 bases respectively, with 13 bases between them. Per germline, CDR1 MNHEY and CDR2 SVGAGI. CDR3 DNA sequence: TGTGCCAGCAGTTACGCCGACAGCACTGCCTACGAGCAGTACTTC. This gives the protein CASSYADSTAYEQYF.

The chain uses TRBV10-3 and TRBJ1-1; no firm D call. The V and J ends lost 0 bases and 7 bases respectively, with 6 bases between them. CDR1 and CDR2 (germline): ENHRY, SYGVKD. The CDR3 sequence is 12 residues long. The CDR3 nucleotides are TGTGCCATCAGTGAGTCCTGGGGTGAAGCTTTCTTT. Translating it yields CAISESWGEAFF.

This clone was recorded once. V is TRBV21-1 and J is TRBJ1-6. TRBV21-1 is shown as a pseudogene. The CDR3 has 13 amino acids. As DNA, the CDR3 is TGTGCCAGCAGCACCCCGTATAATTCACCCCTCCACTTT. Its translation: CASSTPYNSPLHF.

V usage is TRBV5-4 and J usage is TRBJ2-7, with D tentatively TRBD1 or TRBD2 (5 bases each). Germline loops: CDR1 SGHNT, CDR2 YYREEE (reference sequence). V was shortened by 4 bases and J by 3 bases, with 17 bases between the two germline ends. This CDR3 contains 15 residues. CDR3 coding DNA: TGTGCCAGCAGCGGAGGTGGGTGGGGCGGCTACGAGCAGTACTTC. Protein: CASSGGGWGGYEQYF.

In its sample, this clone was seen many times. The chain has TRBV10-2 and TRBJ2-1; no clear D. From germline, CDR1 is WSHSY and CDR2 SAAADI. The V end was cut by 6 bases, the J end by 0 bases, with 9 bases between. The CDR3 runs 14 residues. This CDR3 is CASRTADSYNEQFF. The DNA of the CDR3 is TGCGCCAGCAGGACCGCTGACTCCTACAATGAGCAGTTCTTC.

The J gene is TRBJ1-1, the V gene TRBV27, with a weak D call TRBD1 (5 bases). Between the trimmed V and J ends, which lost 6 bases and 8 bases, there was a span of 16 bases. The CDR3 is made up of 13 amino acids. Germline V lookup: CDR1 MNHEY, CDR2 SMNVEV (reference sequence). The DNA for the CDR3 is TGTGCCAGCAGCCTAAGGGACGGATGGGAAGCTTTCTTT. Its protein product is CASSLRDGWEAFF.

This clone was recorded only once. The chain combines TRBV2 with TRBJ1-5; no definite D call. CDR3 size: 15 residues. Trimming removed 8 bases from V and 0 bases from J, with 14 bases in between. Germline V gene sequence: CDR1 SNHLY, CDR2 FYNNEI. The chain's CDR3 is CASGPRADSNQPQHF. The CDR3 DNA sequence: TGTGCCAGCGGCCCACGGGCGGATAGCAATCAGCCCCAGCATTTT. The full variable domain, completed using reference TRBV2 and TRBJ1-5, is EPEVTQTPSHQVTQMGQEVILRCVPISNHLYFYWYRQILGQKVEFLVSFYNNEISEKSEIFDDQFSVERPDGSNFTLKIRSTKLEDSAMYFCASGPRADSNQPQHFGDGTRLSIL.

This clone came up once. The V and J genes are TRBV10-3 and TRBJ1-1; D uncertain. The CDR3 is made up of 14 amino acids. CDR1 is ENHRY, CDR2 SYGVKD, per germline. Deletions cut 5 bases from V and 5 bases from J, with 15 bases between. The CDR3 nucleotides read TGTGCCATCAGTAATCCTCTAACCCGAACTGAAGCTTTCTTT. Translated: CAISNPLTRTEAFF.

V is TRBV7-9 and J is TRBJ1-1; no clear D. Germline CDR1 SEHNR, CDR2 FQNEAQ (reference sequence). The CDR3 loop spans 13 amino acids. The V end was cut by 3 bases, the J end by 1 base, with 6 bases between. The CDR3 DNA sequence: TGTGCCAGCAGCTTGGAATCGAACACTGAAGCTTTCTTT. Its protein product is CASSLESNTEAFF.

The rearrangement joins TRBV25-1 to TRBJ2-1, with D perhaps given as TRBD1 or TRBD2 (5 bases each). Germline CDR1 MGHDK, CDR2 SYGVNS. The CDR3 is 15 residues long. Trimming took off 2 bases at V and 6 bases at J, with 14 bases between the two ends. The CDR3 loop reads CASSEVDWGSNEQFF. DNA of the CDR3: TGTGCCAGCAGTGAAGTGGACTGGGGCTCCAATGAGCAGTTCTTC.

The V call is TRBV15, the J call TRBJ2-3, with 11 positions matching TRBD1. The CDR3 sequence is 13 residues long. The germline V gene has CDR1 LNHNV and CDR2 YYDKDF (reference sequence). V was pared by 6 bases and J by 6 bases, with 2 bases of the junction left unmatched. The CDR3 protein is CATRDRGRDTQYF. In DNA form, the CDR3 reads TGTGCCACCAGGGACAGGGGGCGGGATACGCAGTATTTT.

This sequence joins TRBV21-1 and TRBJ1-2; TRBD1, the table's D call, was not compared with the DNA. TRBV21-1 is classified as a pseudogene. The CDR3 has 10 amino acids. The CDR3 coding sequence is TGTGCCAGCCATCCCTATGGCTACACCTTC. It yields the protein CASHPYGYTF.

The gene calls are TRBV3-1 (or the pseudogene TRBV3-2) and TRBJ1-6; D unclear. The V gene's germline CDR1 is LGHDT and CDR2 YNNKEL (reference sequence). V was clipped by 0 bases and J by 4 bases, with 10 bases between them. This CDR3 spans 16 amino acids. In DNA form, the CDR3 reads TGTGCCAGCAGCCAAGAGGGCAACAAATATAATTCACCCCTCCACTTT. This codes for CASSQEGNKYNSPLHF.

V is TRBV5-4 and J is TRBJ2-7, with a tentative D call TRBD1 (6 bases). Germline V gene data show CDR1 as SGHNT and CDR2 as YYREEE (reference sequence). The CDR3 spans 15 residues. With 4 bases removed from V and 4 bases from J, the gap between germline ends came to 18 bases. CDR3 sequence reads: CASSASGASRYEQYF. Here the CDR3 DNA reads TGTGCCAGCAGCGCCTCAGGGGCTTCGCGGTACGAGCAGTACTTC.